This passage covers 13 T cell receptor beta chains from one sample sequenced in a study of identical twins (dated by TCRdb to about 2016). Libraries were made using 5' RACE. These reads were obtained on an Illumina HiSeq 2000. In TCRdb, the public reads were trimmed at Q25 with fastp and aligned with MiXCR, with productive beta chains retained. Records with the same CDR3 protein are collapsed into one entry carrying the most frequent genes and DNA. Here the sample has some 500,000 distinct CDR3 sequences; 9% to 10% occur a single time. The ten largest clones add up to 2.5% to 3% of the sample. This same sample was also taken into another study, of yellow fever vaccine responses in identical twins.

The source material was PBMCs. Every receptor here comes from a woman between 18 and 29 years old in good health.

Points on this clonotype: This may be a read error: a much more frequent sequence differs by one nucleotide. The CDR3 spells CSVEQVGLGHYNELFF. CDR3 DNA sequence: TGCAGCGTTGAGCAAGTGGGACTAGGGCATTACAATGAGCTGTTCTTC. The rearrangement joins TRBV29-1 to TRBJ2-1; 8 bases line up with TRBD2. This CDR3 contains 16 residues. Germline V gene sequence: CDR1 SQVTM, CDR2 ANQGSEA.

This clonotype was seen a handful of times. The chain links TRBV3-1 to TRBJ2-3; 9 bases fit TRBD2. Germline V gene sequence: CDR1 LGHDT, CDR2 YNNKEL (reference sequence). The CDR3 is 16 residues long. After removal of 0 bases from V and 7 bases from J, the junction contained 8 bases not matched to a gene. The CDR3 sequence is CASSQDPLAGLNTQYF. CDR3 bases: TGTGCCAGCAGCCAAGATCCCCTAGCGGGGTTGAATACGCAGTATTTT.

This clonotype was counted only a few times. The chain joins TRBV11-2 to TRBJ2-2; D is uncertain. This CDR3 comprises 12 residues. The germline V and J ends were trimmed by 5 bases and 9 bases, with 10 bases remaining between them. Germline V CDR1 and CDR2: SGHAT, FQNNGV. The CDR3 here is CASSNLAWELFF. In DNA form, the CDR3 reads TGTGCCAGCAGCAACCTTGCATGGGAGCTGTTTTTT.

The rearrangement joins TRBV9 to TRBJ2-1; 10 bases are shared with TRBD2. Trimming at V came to 4 bases and at J to 3 bases, leaving 4 bases not matched to a gene. Looked up from germline, CDR1 is SGDLS and CDR2 is YYNGEE. This CDR3 is built from 15 residues. The CDR3 DNA reads as TGTGCCAGCAGCCGTCAGCGGGGGGGCTACAATGAGCAGTTCTTC. Translating gives CASSRQRGGYNEQFF.

This clonotype was counted between two and nine times. V and J are TRBV6-5 and TRBJ2-3; D is unclear. With 2 bases removed from V and 2 bases from J, the gap between germline ends came to 8 bases. Germline V lookup: CDR1 MNHEY, CDR2 SVGAGI. The CDR3 runs to 14 residues. DNA of the CDR3: TGTGCCAGCAGTTACCCAGGACCCACAGATACGCAGTATTTT. Translated: CASSYPGPTDTQYF.

The chain combines TRBV7-2 with TRBJ2-7; no clear D. The CDR3 consists of 14 residues. Germline-derived CDR1 and CDR2 are SGHTA and FQGNSA. Trimming removed 1 base at V and 2 bases at J, with 9 bases between. Here the CDR3 DNA reads TGTGCCAGCAGCTTAGAACGGCTTGCCTACGAGCAGTACTTC. This translates into CASSLERLAYEQYF.

This clonotype appeared many times. The genes are TRBV5-1 and TRBJ2-5; 9 bases agree with TRBD1. Per the germline V gene, CDR1 is SGHRS and CDR2 is YFSETQ. V shed 4 bases, J shed 1 base, and the junction held 2 bases outside the gene matches. The CDR3 consists of 14 residues. CDR3: CASSRGQGQETQYF. The CDR3 nucleotides read TGCGCCAGCAGCCGGGGACAGGGCCAAGAGACCCAGTACTTC.

In its sample, this clonotype was seen a few times. J is TRBJ2-4 and V is TRBV2; no reliable D call. This CDR3 is built from 12 residues. V lost 6 bases to trimming and J lost 1 base, with 4 bases between them. The germline V gene has CDR1 SNHLY and CDR2 FYNNEI. CDR3 DNA: TGTGCCAGCAGGGAGGCCAAAAACATTCAGTACTTC. Protein sequence: CASREAKNIQYF.

This clonotype was detected a few times. J is TRBJ2-7 and V is TRBV29-1; possibly TRBD2 for D (5 bases). CDR3 length: 13 amino acids. Trimming pared 7 bases from V and 2 bases from J, leaving 15 bases between. Germline-derived CDR1 and CDR2 are SQVTM and ANQGSEA. The CDR3 sequence is CSARTLATYEQYF. CDR3 sequence (DNA): TGCAGCGCTAGGACTCTCGCAACCTACGAGCAGTACTTC.

At least ten counts were recorded for this clonotype. The chain uses TRBV12-3 or TRBV12-4 and TRBJ2-5, with a weak D call TRBD2 (6 bases). This CDR3 has 13 amino acids. Trimming removed 6 bases at V and 5 bases at J, with 13 bases between. CDR3 sequence (DNA): TGTGCCAGCAGCGCCAATGGGGGGGAGACCCAGTACTTC. Translating it yields CASSANGGETQYF.

V is TRBV6-2 or TRBV6-3 and J is TRBJ2-5; D is unclear. The V end was cut by 6 bases, the J end by 1 base, with 15 bases between. The CDR3 length is 15 residues. Germline CDR1 MNHEY, CDR2 SVGEGT. In DNA form, the CDR3 reads TGTGCCAGCAGCCCCATCGGAGACTCCCAAGAGACCCAGTACTTC. Its protein is CASSPIGDSQETQYF.

The V gene is TRBV3-1, the J gene TRBJ2-3; possibly TRBD1 or TRBD2 for D (6 bases each). CDR1 LGHDT and CDR2 YNNKEL come from the germline V gene (reference sequence). Deletions cut 1 base from V and 3 bases from J, with 11 bases between. CDR3 length equals 15 residues. CDR3 nucleotide sequence: TGTGCCAGCAGCCAAGCGGGGGCATATACAGATACGCAGTATTTT. Encoded protein: CASSQAGAYTDTQYF.

This clonotype was counted at least ten times. The chain carries TRBV11-3 and TRBJ1-3, with D possibly being TRBD1 (5 bases). V was trimmed by 2 bases and J by 2 bases, leaving 10 bases between them. Germline V lookup: CDR1 SGHNT, CDR2 YENEEA. The CDR3 extends over 15 amino acids. The DNA for the CDR3 is TGTGCCAGCAGCTTAACAGGCGCTACTGGAAACACCATATATTTT. Protein product: CASSLTGATGNTIYF.